This section outlines one T cell receptor (beta chain) sequence together with its context. This entry belongs to a study of blood T cell repertoires in COVID-19. Study details: Acute and convalescent COVID-19 samples came from the United States, Italy and Spain.

CDR3 length: 15 amino acids. Germline V gene sequence: CDR1 MDHEN, CDR2 SYDVKM. The V end was cut by 3 bases, the J end by 0 bases, with 9 bases between. Using immunoSEQ multiplex PCR, the repertoire was profiled, and TCRdb retains in-frame clones only, with some absent. The table has some 130,000 clones, over 75% seen once. V gene TRBV28 combines with J gene TRBJ1-3; the D is unclear. Sequencing was performed on peripheral blood. The receptor was isolated from a woman aged 60-75 years with acute or convalescent COVID-19. The CDR3 sequence is CASSLGVSSGNTIYF. DNA of the CDR3: TGTGCCAGCAGTTTGGGAGTGAGCTCTGGAAACACCATATATTTT.